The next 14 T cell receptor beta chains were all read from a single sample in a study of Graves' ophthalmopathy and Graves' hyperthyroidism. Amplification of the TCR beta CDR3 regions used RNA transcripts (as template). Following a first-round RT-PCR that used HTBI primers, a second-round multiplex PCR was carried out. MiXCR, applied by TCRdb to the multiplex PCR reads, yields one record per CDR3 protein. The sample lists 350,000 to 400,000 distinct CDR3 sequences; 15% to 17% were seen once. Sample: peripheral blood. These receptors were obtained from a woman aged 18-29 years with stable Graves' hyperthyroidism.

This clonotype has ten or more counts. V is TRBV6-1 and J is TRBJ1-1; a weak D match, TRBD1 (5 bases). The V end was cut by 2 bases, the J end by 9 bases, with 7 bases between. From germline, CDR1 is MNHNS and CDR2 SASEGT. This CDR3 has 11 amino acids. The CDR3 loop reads CASSEQGKAFF. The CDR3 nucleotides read TGTGCCAGCAGTGAACAGGGTAAAGCTTTCTTT.

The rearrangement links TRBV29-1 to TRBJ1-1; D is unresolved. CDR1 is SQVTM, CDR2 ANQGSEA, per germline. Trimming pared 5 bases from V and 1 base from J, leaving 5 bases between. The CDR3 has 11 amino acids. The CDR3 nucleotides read TGCAGCGTTATTTCGAACACTGAAGCTTTCTTT. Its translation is CSVISNTEAFF.

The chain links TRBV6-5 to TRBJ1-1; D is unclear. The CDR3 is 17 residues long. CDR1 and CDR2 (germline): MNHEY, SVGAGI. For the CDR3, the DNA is TGTGTCAGTAGTTACTCGATCCCGGCGGCGGGGAACACTGAAGCTTTCTTT. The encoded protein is CVSSYSIPAAGNTEAFF.

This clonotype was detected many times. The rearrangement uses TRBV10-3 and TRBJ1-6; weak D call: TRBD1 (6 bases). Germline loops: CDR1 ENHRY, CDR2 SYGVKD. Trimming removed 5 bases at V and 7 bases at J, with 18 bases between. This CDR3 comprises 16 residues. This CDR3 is CAISFDRPSGNSPLHF. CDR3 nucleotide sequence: TGTGCCATCAGTTTTGACAGGCCGAGTGGGAATTCACCCCTCCACTTT.

As DNA, the CDR3 is TGTGCCAGCAGCTTAGCGGCAGGAGGGGGCTATGGCTACACCTTC. This translates into CASSLAAGGGYGYTF. This chain connects TRBV7-6 to TRBJ1-2; D might be TRBD1 (6 bases). The CDR3 runs to 15 residues. Germline assignment: CDR1 SGHVS and CDR2 FNYEAQ. Trimming shortened V by 0 bases and J by 4 bases, and 12 bases separated the two germline ends.

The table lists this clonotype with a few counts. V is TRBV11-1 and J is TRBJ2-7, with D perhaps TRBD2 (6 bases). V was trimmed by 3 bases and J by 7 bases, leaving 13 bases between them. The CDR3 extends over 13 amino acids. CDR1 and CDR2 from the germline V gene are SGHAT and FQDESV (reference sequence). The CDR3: CASSLSGREEQYF. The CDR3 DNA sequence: TGTGCCAGCAGCTTGTCAGGGCGGGAAGAGCAGTACTTC. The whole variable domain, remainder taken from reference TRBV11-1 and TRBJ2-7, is EAEVAQSPRYKITEKSQAVAFWCDPISGHATLYWYRQILGQGPELLVQFQDESVVDDSQLPKDRFSAERLKGVDSTLKIQPAELGDSAMYLCASSLSGREEQYFGPGTRLTVT.

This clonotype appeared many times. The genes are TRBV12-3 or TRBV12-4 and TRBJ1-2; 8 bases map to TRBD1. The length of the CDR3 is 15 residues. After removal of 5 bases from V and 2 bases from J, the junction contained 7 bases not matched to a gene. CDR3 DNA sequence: TGTGCCAGCAGTCCCGGGACAGGCGTAAACTATGGCTACACCTTC. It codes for CASSPGTGVNYGYTF.

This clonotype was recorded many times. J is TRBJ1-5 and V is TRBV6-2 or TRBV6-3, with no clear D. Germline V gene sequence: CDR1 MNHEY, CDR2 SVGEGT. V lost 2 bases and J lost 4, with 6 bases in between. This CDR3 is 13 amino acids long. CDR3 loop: CASSYPGNQPQHF. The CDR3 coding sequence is TGTGCCAGCAGTTACCCCGGGAATCAGCCCCAGCATTTT.

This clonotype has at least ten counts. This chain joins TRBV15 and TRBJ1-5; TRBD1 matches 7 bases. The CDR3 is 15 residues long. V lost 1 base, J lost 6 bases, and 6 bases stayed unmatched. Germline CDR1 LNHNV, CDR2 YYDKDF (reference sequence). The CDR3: CATSRGQGTGQPQHF. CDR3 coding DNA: TGTGCCACCAGCAGAGGACAGGGAACGGGTCAGCCCCAGCATTTT.

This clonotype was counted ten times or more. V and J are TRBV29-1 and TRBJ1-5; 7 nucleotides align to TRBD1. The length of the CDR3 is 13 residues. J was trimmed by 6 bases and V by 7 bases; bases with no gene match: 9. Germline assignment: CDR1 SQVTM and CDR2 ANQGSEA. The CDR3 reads CSALGDRSQPQHF. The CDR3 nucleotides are TGCAGCGCCCTGGGGGACAGAAGTCAGCCCCAGCATTTT.

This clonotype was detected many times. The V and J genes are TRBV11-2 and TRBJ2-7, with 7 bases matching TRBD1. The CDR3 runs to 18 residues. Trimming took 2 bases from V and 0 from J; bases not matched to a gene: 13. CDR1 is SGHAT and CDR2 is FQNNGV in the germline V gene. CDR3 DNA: TGTGCCAGCAGCTTACAAAACCTGGGACAGCTCCTCTCCTACGAGCAGTACTTC. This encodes CASSLQNLGQLLSYEQYF.

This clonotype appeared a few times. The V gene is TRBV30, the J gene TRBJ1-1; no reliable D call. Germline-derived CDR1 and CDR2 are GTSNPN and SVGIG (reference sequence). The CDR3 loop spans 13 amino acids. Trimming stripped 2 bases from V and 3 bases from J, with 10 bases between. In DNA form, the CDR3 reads TGTGCCTGGAGTCTCGACCAGGACACTGAAGCTTTCTTT. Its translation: CAWSLDQDTEAFF.

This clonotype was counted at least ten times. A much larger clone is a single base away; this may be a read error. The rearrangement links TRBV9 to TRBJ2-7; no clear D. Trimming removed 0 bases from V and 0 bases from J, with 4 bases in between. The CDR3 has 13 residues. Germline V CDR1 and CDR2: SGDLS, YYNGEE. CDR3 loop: CASSVDSSYEQYF. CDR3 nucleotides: TGTGCCAGCAGCGTAGACAGCTCCTACGAGCAGTACTTC. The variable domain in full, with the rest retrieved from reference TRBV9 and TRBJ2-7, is DSGVTQTPKHLITATGQRVTLRCSPRSGDLSVYWYQQSLDQGLQFLIQYYNGEERAKGNILERFSAQQFPDLHSELNLSSLELGDSALYFCASSVDSSYEQYFGPGTRLTVT.

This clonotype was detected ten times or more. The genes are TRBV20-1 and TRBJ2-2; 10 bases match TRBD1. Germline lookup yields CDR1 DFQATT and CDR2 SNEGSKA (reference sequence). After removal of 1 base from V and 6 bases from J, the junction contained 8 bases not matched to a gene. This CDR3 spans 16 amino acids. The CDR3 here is CSARVVGTGVAGELFF. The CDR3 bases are TGCAGTGCTAGAGTCGTCGGGACAGGGGTTGCCGGGGAGCTGTTTTTT.